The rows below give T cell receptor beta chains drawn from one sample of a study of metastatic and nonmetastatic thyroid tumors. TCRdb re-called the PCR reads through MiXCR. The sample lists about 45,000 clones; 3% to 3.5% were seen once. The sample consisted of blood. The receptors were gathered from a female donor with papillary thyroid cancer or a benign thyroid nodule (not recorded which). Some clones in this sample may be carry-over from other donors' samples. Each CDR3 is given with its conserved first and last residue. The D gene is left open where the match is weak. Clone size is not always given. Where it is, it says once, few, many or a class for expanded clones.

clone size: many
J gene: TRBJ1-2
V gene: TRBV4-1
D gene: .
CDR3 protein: CASSHEGRGKGYTF

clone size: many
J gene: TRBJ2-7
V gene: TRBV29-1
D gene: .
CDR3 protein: CSVEVLGYYEQYF

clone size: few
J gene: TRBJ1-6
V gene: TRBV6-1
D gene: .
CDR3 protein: CASKNSYSKRPSTSGQGRDSPLHF

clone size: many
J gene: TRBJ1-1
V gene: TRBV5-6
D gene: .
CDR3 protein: CASSSGSPFEAFF

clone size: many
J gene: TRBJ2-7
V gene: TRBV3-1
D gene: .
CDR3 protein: CASSQDVGNEQYF

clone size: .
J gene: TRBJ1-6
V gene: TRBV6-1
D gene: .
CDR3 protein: CAAETGTLSSPLHF

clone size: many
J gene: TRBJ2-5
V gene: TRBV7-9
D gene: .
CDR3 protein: CASSYSIPRGTQYF

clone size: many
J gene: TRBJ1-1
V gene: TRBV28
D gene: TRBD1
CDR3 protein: CASRRGPGTEAFF

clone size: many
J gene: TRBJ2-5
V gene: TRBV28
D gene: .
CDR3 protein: CASSYQGRETQYF

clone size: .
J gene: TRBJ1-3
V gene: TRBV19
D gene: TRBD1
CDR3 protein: CASSYLGQGKGSGNTIYF

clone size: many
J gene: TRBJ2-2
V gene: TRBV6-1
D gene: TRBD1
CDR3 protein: CASSYIRTGVSTGELFF

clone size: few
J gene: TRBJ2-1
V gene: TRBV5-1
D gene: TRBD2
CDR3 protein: CASRTSGGSNEQFF

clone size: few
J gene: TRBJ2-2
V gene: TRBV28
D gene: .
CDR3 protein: CASSLIAARLFF

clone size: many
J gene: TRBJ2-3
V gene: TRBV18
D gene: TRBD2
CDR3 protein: CATVKGLAVTDTQYF

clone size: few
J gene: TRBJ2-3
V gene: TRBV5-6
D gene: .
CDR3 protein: CASRWDSTDTQYF

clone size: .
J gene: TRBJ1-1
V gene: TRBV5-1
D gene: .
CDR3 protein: CASSFMVNTEAFF

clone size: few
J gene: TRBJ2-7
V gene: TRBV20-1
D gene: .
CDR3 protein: CSANKRSDPYEQYF